Below, 2 T cell receptor beta chains from the same sample are listed, as sequenced in a study of technical replicates of blood from a handful of donors. TCRdb keeps only in-frame clones here, not all; method: immunoSEQ multiplex PCR. The sample has 60,000 to 80,000 clones; approximately 89% are singletons. Sequenced sample: PBMCs. All receptors come from a human donor in good health. Some clones in this sample may be carry-over from other donors' samples.

V and J are TRBV4-3 and TRBJ2-7, with 14 positions matching TRBD2. This CDR3 spans 16 amino acids. The ends lost 4 bases at V and 6 bases at J; junction bases unmatched: 8. From germline, CDR1 is LGHNA and CDR2 YSLEER. In DNA form, the CDR3 reads TGCGCCAGCAGCCCGACCGGGACTAGCGGGAGTTCCGAGCAGTACTTC. Translating it yields CASSPTGTSGSSEQYF.

The rearrangement links TRBV5-1 to TRBJ2-7; TRBD2 matches at 9 bases. Germline CDR1 SGHRS, CDR2 YFSETQ. The CDR3 is 15 amino acids. V gave up 0 bases and J gave up 2 bases; unmatched junction bases: 3. CDR3 in amino acids: CASSLAASGTYEQYF. CDR3 DNA: TGCGCCAGCAGCTTGGCCGCTAGCGGGACCTACGAGCAGTACTTC.